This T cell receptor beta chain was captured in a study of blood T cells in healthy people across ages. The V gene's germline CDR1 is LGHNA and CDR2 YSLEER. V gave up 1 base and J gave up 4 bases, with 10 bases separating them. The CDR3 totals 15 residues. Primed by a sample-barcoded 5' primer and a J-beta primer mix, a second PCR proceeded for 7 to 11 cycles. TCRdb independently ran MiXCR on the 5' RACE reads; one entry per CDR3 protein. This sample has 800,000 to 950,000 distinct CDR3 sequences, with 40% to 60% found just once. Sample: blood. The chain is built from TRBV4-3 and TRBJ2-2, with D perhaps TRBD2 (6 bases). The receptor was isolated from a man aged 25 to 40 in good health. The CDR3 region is CASSQASAFTGELFF. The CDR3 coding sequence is TGCGCCAGCAGCCAAGCTAGCGCGTTCACCGGGGAGCTGTTTTTT.